This T cell receptor beta chain was identified during a study of blood T cell repertoires in COVID-19 (TCRdb year 2020). With respect to the entire study: Samples from collaborators originated in the United States, Italy and Spain and spanned both the acute and convalescent phases of COVID-19. The dataset comprised deeply sampled blood TCRbeta repertoires from subjects exposed to, actively infected with, or recovered from COVID-19. Nearly every sample came with metadata listing a de-identified subject ID, COVID-19 status, age in years and sex. The prospective study material was composed of cDNA or gDNA derived from T cells, B-cell-depleted T cells, or PBMCs. Where available, HLA class I and class II types were obtained from metadata supplied by the sample provider rather than from assay-based typing. The repertoires were released in a freely available public database meant as a resource for research on the immune response to SARS-CoV-2. The samples were drawn from the first 160 participants of the ongoing ImmuneRACE study and from 1,200 or so subjects provided by 6 global collaborators.

The CDR3 runs 17 amino acids, cysteine and phenylalanine included. The kept DNA is CDR3 alone, 51 bases in frame from the first base. Reading the germline V gene (reference sequence) gives CDR1 LNHNV and CDR2 YYDKDF. Compared with germline, V lacks 0 bases and J lacks 2 bases; bases without a gene match: 8. The investigation overall reported the following: The amount of clinical and demographic metadata varied by source and participant and was provided uncurated.

Concerning this clone: It lacks a known antigen. The input lacks base qualities; no much larger clone sits a single base away.

TCRbeta CDR3 regions were amplified from genomic DNA using the immunoSEQ Assay, a bias-controlled multiplex PCR. The authors' analysis ran thus. Within the assay, amplification of reference gene primers was used to estimate how many nucleated cells each sample contained. Sequence reads were collapsed and filtered to measure the absolute abundance of every unique TCRbeta CDR3 rearrangement. Productive Simpson clonality was computed per sample as the square root of Simpson's diversity index over productive rearrangements. The clones in this table, taken by TCRdb from immuneACCESS, are in-frame only. Not every clone is retained; where verified, under half of the shortfall comes from an unresolved V gene, and the cause of the rest is unknown. V, J and clone size were drawn from that table, and D and trimming were deduced from the DNA. This sample comprises approximately 170,000 clones, roughly 80% of them detected only once. Together, the top ten hold less than 10% of the sample.

One collaborating source in Seattle enrolled patients while the patients were actively infected and followed the patients over time throughout the course of disease. Whole blood was collected in K2EDTA tubes by collaborating institutions according to the institutions' own protocols. Collaborator samples were shipped for TCRbeta analysis as frozen whole blood, isolated PBMCs, or DNA extracted from either sample type. This chain joins TRBV15 to TRBJ2-7, and TRBD2 aligns with 9 junction nucleotides. The TCR sequence derives from a woman in her sixties or seventies with COVID-19, enrolled during active disease. Sequencing was carried out using peripheral blood. This receptor has the CDR3 CATSRDSRLAGPYEQYF. The DNA reads as follows: TGTGCCACCAGCAGAGATTCGAGGCTAGCGGGACCCTACGAGCAGTACTTC. Here the CDR3 is joined to the reference TRBV15 and TRBJ2-7 genes, and the full variable domain is: DAMVIQNPRYQVTQFGKPVTLSCSQTLNHNVMYWYQQKSSQAPKLLFHYYDKDFNNEADTPDNFQSRRPNTSFCFLDIRSPGLGDTAMYLCATSRDSRLAGPYEQYFGPGTRLTVT.